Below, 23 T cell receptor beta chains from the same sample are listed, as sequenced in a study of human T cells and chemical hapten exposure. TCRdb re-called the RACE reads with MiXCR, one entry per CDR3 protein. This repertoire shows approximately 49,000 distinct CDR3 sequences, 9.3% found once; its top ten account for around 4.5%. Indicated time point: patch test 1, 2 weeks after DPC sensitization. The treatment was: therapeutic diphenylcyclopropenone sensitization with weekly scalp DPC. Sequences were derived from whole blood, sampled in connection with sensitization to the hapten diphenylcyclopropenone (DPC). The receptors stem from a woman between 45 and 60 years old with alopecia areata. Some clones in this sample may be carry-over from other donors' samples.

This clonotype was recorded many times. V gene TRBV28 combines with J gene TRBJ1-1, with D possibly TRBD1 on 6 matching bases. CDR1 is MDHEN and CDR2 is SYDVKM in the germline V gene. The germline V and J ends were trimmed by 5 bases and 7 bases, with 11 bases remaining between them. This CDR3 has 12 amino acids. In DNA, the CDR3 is TGTGCCAGCAGTCCCCCCAGGGGTGAAGCTTTCTTT. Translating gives CASSPPRGEAFF.

This chain's CDR3 is CASSQDVAGASYEQYF. The CDR3 DNA is TGCGCCAGCAGCCAAGATGTAGCGGGAGCCTCCTACGAGCAGTACTTC. This chain uses TRBV4-1 with TRBJ2-7, with TRBD2 matching over 9 bases. The junction had 3 bases not matched to a gene; V was cut back by 0 bases and J by 0 bases. The CDR3 runs 16 residues. The germline V gene has CDR1 MGHRA and CDR2 YSYEKL.

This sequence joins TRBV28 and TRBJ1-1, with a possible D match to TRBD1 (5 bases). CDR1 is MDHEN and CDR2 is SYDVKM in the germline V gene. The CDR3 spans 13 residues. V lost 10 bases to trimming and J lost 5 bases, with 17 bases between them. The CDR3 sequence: CATSMSRVTEAFF. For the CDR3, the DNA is TGTGCCACCAGCATGTCCAGGGTGACTGAAGCTTTCTTT.

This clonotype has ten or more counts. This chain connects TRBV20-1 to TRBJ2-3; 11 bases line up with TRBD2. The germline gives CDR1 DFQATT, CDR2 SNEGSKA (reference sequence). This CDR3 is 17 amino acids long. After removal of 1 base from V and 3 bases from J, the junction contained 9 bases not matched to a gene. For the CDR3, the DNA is TGCAGTGCTAGAGGCGGATATAGCGGGAGGGGAACAGATACGCAGTATTTT. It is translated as CSARGGYSGRGTDTQYF.

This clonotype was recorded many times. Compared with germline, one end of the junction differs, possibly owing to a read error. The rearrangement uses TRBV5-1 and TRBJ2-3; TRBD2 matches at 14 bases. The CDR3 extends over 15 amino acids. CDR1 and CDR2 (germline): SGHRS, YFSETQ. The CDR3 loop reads CASGLGLAGADTQYF. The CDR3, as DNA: TGCGCCAGCGGCTTGGGACTAGCGGGAGCAGATACGCAGTATTTT.

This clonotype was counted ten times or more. In nucleotides, the CDR3 is TGTGCCAGCAGTTACTCGGTTCGGACTAGGGGTAATGAGCAGTTCTTC. Its translation: CASSYSVRTRGNEQFF. The chain couples TRBV6-2 or TRBV6-3 to TRBJ2-1; 7 bases line up with TRBD2. V trimming: 0 bases; J trimming: 7 bases; junction bases outside the gene matches: 9. The CDR3 sequence is 16 residues long. Germline values: CDR1 MNHEY, CDR2 SVGEGT.

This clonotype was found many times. The CDR3 sequence: CASSPEVYEQYF. CDR3 coding DNA: TGTGCCAGCAGTCCCGAAGTCTACGAGCAGTACTTC. The V call is TRBV6-2 or TRBV6-3, the J call TRBJ2-7; D gene ambiguous. V was cut by 5 bases and J by 3 bases, with 8 bases left in between. This CDR3 has 12 amino acids. Germline assignment: CDR1 MNHEY and CDR2 SVGEGT.

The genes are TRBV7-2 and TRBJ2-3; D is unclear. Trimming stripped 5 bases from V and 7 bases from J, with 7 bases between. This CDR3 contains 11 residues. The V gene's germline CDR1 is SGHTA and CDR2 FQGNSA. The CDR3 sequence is CASSESHTQYF. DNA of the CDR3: TGTGCCAGCAGCGAATCGCATACGCAGTATTTT.

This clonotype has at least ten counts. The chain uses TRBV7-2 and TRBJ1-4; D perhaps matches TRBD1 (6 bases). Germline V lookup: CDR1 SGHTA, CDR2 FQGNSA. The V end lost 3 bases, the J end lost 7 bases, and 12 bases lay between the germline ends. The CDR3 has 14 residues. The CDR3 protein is CASSFGGAGEKLFF. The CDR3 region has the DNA TGTGCCAGCAGCTTTGGGGGCGCGGGTGAAAAACTGTTTTTT.

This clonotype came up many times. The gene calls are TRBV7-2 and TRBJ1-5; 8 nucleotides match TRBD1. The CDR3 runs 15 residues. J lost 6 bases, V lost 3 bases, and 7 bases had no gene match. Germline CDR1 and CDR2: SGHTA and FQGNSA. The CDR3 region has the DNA TGTGCCAGCAGCTTCGGACAGGGTAGTTTTCAGCCCCAGCATTTT. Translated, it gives CASSFGQGSFQPQHF.

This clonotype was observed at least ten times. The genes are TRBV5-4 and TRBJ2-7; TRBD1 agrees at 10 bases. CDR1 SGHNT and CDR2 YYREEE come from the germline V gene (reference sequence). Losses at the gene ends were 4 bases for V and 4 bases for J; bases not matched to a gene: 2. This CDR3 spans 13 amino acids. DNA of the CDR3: TGTGCCAGCAGCACGGGACAGGGGTACGAGCAGTACTTC. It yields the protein CASSTGQGYEQYF. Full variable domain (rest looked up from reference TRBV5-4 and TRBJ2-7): ETGVTQSPTHLIKTRGQQVTLRCSSQSGHNTVSWYQQALGQGPQFIFQYYREEENGRGNFPPRFSGLQFPNYSSELNVNALELDDSALYLCASSTGQGYEQYFGPGTRLTVT.

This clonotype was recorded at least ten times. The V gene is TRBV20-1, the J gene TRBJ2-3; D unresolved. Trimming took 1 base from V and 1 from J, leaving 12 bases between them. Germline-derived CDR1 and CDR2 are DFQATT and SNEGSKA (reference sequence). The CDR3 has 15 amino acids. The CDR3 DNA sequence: TGCAGTGCTAGAGGGGAAGCGTATCGCACAGATACGCAGTATTTT. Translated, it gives CSARGEAYRTDTQYF.

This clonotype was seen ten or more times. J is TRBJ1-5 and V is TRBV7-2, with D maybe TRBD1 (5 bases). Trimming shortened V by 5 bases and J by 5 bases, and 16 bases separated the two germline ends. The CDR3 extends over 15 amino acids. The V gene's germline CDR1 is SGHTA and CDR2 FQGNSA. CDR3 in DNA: TGTGCCAGCAGCCGAAAAGCAGGGTCGGATCAGCCCCAGCATTTT. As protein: CASSRKAGSDQPQHF.

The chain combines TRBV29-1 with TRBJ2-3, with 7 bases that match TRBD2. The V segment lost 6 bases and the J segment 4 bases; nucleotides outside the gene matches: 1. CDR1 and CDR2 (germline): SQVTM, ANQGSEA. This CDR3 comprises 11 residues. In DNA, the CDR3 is TGCAGCGTGGGAGGGTCAGATACGCAGTATTTT. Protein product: CSVGGSDTQYF.

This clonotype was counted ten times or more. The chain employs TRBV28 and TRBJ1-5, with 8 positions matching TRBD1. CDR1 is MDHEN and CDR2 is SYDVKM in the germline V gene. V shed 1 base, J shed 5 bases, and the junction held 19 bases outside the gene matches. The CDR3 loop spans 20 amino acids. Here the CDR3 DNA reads TGTGCCAGCAGTTTATCCCCGCTCGGACAGGGCGGACCTGGCTATCAGCCCCAGCATTTT. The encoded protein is CASSLSPLGQGGPGYQPQHF.

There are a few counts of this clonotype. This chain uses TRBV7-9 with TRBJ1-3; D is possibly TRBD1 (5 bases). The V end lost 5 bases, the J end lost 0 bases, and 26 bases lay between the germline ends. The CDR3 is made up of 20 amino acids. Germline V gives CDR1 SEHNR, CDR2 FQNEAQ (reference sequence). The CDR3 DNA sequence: TGTGCCAGCAGCCGGCCGGGGACGGATAGATTTAGTAGCTCTGGAAACACCATATATTTT. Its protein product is CASSRPGTDRFSSSGNTIYF.

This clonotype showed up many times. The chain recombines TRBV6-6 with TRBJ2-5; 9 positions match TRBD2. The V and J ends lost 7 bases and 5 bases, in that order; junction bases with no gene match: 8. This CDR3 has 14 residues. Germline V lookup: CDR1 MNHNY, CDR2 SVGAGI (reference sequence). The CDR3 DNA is TGTGCCAGCACCAACAGCGGGGGGATGGAGACCCAGTACTTC. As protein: CASTNSGGMETQYF.

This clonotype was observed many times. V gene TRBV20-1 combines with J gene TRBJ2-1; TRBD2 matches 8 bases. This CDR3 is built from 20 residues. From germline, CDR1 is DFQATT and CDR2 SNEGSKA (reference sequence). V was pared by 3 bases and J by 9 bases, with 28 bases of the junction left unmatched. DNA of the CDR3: TGCAGTGCTAGGGGTGCGCGTACTAGCGGCAATACACGAGGTTTGGGTGAGCAGTTCTTC. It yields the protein CSARGARTSGNTRGLGEQFF.

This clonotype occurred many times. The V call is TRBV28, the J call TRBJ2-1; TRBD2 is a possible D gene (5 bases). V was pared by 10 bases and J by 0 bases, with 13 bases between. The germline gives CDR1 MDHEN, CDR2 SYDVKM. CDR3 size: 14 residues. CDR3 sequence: CATRPGSSYNEQFF. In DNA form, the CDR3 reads TGTGCCACCCGTCCGGGGAGCTCCTACAATGAGCAGTTCTTC.

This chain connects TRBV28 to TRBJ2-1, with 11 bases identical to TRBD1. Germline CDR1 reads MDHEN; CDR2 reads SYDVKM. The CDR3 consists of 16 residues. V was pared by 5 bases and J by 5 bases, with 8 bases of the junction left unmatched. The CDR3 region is CASSPLGQGADNEQFF. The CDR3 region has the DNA TGTGCCAGCAGTCCCTTAGGACAGGGGGCAGACAATGAGCAGTTCTTC.

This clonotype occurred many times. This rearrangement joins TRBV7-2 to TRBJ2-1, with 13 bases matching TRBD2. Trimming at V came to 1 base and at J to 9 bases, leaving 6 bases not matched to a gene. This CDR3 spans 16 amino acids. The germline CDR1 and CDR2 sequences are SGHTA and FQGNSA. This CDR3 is CASSLGRTSGSGEQFF. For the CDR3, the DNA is TGTGCCAGCAGCTTAGGGCGGACTAGCGGGAGCGGTGAGCAGTTCTTC.

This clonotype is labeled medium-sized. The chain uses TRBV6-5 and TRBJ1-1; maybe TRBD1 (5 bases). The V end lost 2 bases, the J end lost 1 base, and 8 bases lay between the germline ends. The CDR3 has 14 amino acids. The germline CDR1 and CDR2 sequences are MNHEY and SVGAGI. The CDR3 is CASSYGHWNTEAFF. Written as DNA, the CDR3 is TGTGCCAGCAGTTACGGACACTGGAACACTGAAGCTTTCTTT.

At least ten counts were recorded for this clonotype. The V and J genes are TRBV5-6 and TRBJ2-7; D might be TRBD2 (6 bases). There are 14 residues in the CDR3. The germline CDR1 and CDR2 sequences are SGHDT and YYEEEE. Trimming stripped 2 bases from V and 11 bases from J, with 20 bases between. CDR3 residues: CASSFSGTGRDKYF. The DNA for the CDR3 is TGTGCCAGCAGCTTTAGCGGCACAGGACGGGATAAGTACTTC.